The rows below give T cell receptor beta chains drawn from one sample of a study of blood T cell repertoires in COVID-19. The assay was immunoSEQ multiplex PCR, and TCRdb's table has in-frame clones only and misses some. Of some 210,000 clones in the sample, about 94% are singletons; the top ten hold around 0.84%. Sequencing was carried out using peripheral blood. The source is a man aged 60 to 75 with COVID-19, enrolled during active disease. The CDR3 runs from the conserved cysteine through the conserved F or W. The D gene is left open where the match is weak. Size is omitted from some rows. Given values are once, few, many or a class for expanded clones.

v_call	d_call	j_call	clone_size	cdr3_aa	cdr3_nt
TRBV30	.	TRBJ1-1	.	CAWSEEMNTEAFF	TGTGCCTGGAGTGAAGAGATGAACACTGAAGCTTTCTTT
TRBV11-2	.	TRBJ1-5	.	CASSANYGQPQHF	TGTGCCAGCAGCGCAAACTATGGGCAGCCCCAGCATTTT
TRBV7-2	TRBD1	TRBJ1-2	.	CASSKDGTAYNYGYTF	TGTGCCAGCAGCAAAGACGGGACAGCCTATAACTATGGCTACACCTTC
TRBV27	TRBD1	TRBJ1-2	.	CASSLKGAVGYGYTF	TGTGCCAGCAGTTTGAAGGGGGCCGTAGGCTATGGCTACACCTTC
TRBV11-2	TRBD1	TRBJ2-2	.	CASSLLGTGYGELFF	TGTGCCAGCAGCTTATTAGGGACAGGGTACGGGGAGCTGTTTTTT
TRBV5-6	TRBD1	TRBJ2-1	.	CASSWDRWSEQFF	TGTGCCAGCAGCTGGGACAGGTGGAGTGAGCAGTTCTTC
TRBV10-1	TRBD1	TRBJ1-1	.	CASRSRQGGTEAFF	TGCGCCAGCAGAAGCCGACAGGGTGGGACTGAAGCTTTCTTT
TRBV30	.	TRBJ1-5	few	CAWNTGVRNNQPQHF	TGTGCCTGGAATACGGGGGTTCGGAACAATCAGCCCCAGCATTTT
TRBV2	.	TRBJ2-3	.	CASSAWEALDTQYF	TGTGCCAGCAGTGCGTGGGAGGCCCTAGATACGCAGTATTTT
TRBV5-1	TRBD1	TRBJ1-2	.	CASSPTGTGEGYTF	TGCGCCAGCAGCCCTACTGGGACAGGGGAGGGCTACACCTTC
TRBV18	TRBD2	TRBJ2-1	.	CASSQRTSGDNEQFF	TGTGCCAGCTCCCAGCGGACTAGCGGGGACAATGAGCAGTTCTTC
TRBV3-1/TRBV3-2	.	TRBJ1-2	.	CASSPHGPSNYGYTF	TGTGCCAGCAGCCCTCATGGTCCCAGTAACTATGGCTACACCTTC
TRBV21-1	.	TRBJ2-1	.	CASSKPRGARSYNEQFF	TGTGCCAGCAGCAAGCCGCGGGGGGCGAGGTCCTACAATGAGCAGTTCTTC
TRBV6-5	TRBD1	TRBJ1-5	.	CASRTWGTGGQPQHF	TGTGCCAGCAGGACCTGGGGGACAGGGGGTCAGCCCCAGCATTTT
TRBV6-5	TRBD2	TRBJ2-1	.	CASTRREGYNEQFF	TGTGCCAGCACCCGGCGGGAGGGGTACAATGAGCAGTTCTTC
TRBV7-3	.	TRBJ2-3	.	CASSLNGGETQYF	TGTGCCAGCAGCTTAAACGGTGGGGAGACGCAGTATTTT
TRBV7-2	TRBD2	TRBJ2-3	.	CASTFREARGDTQYF	TGTGCCAGCACCTTTCGGGAGGCTCGGGGAGATACGCAGTATTTT
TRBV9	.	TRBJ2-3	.	CASSLPGRDTQYF	TGTGCCAGCAGCTTACCCGGGAGAGATACGCAGTATTTT
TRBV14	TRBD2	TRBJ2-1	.	CASSQAPLATSGFYNEQFF	TGTGCCAGCAGCCAAGCCCCTCTCGCGACTAGCGGGTTCTACAATGAGCAGTTCTTC
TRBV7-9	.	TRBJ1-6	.	CASSPPGYNSPLHF	TGTGCCAGCTCCCCGCCGGGATATAATTCACCCCTCCACTTT
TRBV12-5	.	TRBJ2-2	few	CASGPRYTGELFF	TGTGCTAGTGGTCCCCGTTACACCGGGGAGCTGTTTTTT
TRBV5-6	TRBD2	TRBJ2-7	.	CASSSTSGDSRNYEQYF	TGTGCCAGCAGCTCCACTAGCGGGGACTCCCGTAACTACGAGCAGTACTTC
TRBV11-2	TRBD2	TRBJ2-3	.	CASSETGLSTDTQYF	TGTGCCAGCAGCGAGACGGGACTAAGCACAGATACGCAGTATTTT
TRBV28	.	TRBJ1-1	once	CASDLQGRKISGEAFF	TGTGCCAGCGACTTACAGGGCCGGAAAATTTCTGGTGAAGCTTTCTTT
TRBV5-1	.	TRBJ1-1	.	CASSPEAGLGNTEAFF	TGCGCCAGCAGCCCGGAGGCGGGGCTGGGGAACACTGAAGCTTTCTTT
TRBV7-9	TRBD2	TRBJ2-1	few	CASSLDGGSYNEQFF	TGTGCCAGCAGCTTAGACGGGGGGAGCTACAATGAGCAGTTCTTC